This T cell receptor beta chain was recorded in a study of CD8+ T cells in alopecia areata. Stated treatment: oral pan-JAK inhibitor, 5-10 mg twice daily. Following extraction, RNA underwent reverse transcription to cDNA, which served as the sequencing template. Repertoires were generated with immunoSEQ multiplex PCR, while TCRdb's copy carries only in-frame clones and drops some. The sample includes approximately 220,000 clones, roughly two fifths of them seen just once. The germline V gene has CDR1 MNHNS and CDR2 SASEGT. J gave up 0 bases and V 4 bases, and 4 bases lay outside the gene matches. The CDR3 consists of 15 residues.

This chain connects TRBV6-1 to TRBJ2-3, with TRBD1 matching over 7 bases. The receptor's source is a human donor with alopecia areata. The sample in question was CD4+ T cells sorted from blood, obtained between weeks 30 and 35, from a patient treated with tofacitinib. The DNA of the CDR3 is TGTGCCAGCAGTGGAGACAGGGCTAGCACAGATACGCAGTATTTT. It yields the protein CASSGDRASTDTQYF.